The clone carrying this T cell receptor (beta chain) was counted between two and nine times. No antigen is known for it. The germline gives CDR1 MGHRA, CDR2 YSYEKL. The CDR3 covers 14 residues. Between the trimmed V and J ends, which lost 0 bases and 3 bases, there was a span of 9 bases. TCR beta libraries were prepared from cDNA with unique molecular identifiers. The authors obtained roughly 0.5 million cDNA molecules from about 0.94 to 9.7 million T cells. TCRdb fed the PCR reads into MiXCR, producing one record per CDR3 protein. Among roughly 800,000 distinct CDR3 sequences, approximately 53% were seen once, and the ten largest hold approximately 4.2%. The data were obtained in a study of post-analysis software for immune sequencing data. Study-wide results and caveats: Strong co-clustering by F measure was evident for samples that had been prepared in the same batch. Patients had higher frequencies than controls of about 5 TRBV segments, including TRBV5-6, TRBV5-1 and TRBV20-1.

The genes are TRBV4-1 and TRBJ2-7; unclear D gene. Source material: blood. The origin of this receptor is a girl aged 10-17 years with multiple sclerosis. DNA for the CDR3: TGCGCCAGCAGCCAAGAGGGCAGGAACTACGAGCAGTACTTC. Amino acids: CASSQEGRNYEQYF.